This entry concerns a single T cell receptor (beta chain). Its target is not known. The CDR3 runs 12 residues. The ends were cut back, 3 bases at V and 4 bases at J, with 3 bases in the middle. The germline V gene has CDR1 SEHNR and CDR2 FQNEAQ (reference sequence). The data were obtained in a study of beta chain features in type 1 diabetes. Across the study: On cell yields, gender and age, patients and healthy donors were similar.

Every bit of the isolated RNA underwent reverse transcription, so sequencing read expressed TCRB transcripts. Method: immunoSEQ multiplex PCR; TCRdb's copy keeps in-frame clones and lacks some. Among around 400,000 clones listed, roughly 15% were seen once. Broader study findings: In every one of the four CD4+ subsets, TCRB CDR3s were moderately but significantly shorter in Type 1 diabetes patients.

The receptor comes from a woman aged 18-29 years in good health. Sequencing used naive CD4+ T cells from blood. The chain combines TRBV7-9 with TRBJ2-2; D unclear. The CDR3 spells CASSFVTGELFF. CDR3 DNA: TGTGCCAGCAGCTTCGTCACCGGGGAGCTGTTTTTT.